This T cell receptor beta chain stems from a study of OX40 agonist ivuxolimab in advanced cancers. Produced via immunoSEQ multiplex PCR; TCRdb's table is partial and in-frame only. The sample consists of about 61,000 clones, around 86% of them appearing once. Blood specimens came from baseline, cycle 4 day 1, and cycle 7 day 1. This CDR3 is 15 amino acids long. V trimming: 5 bases; J trimming: 4 bases; junction bases outside the gene matches: 6. Germline V gene lookup returns CDR1 LNHDA and CDR2 SQIVND (reference sequence). This clone was picked up a small number of times. The clonotype comes from an adult with an advanced solid tumor such as melanoma, head and neck, liver or kidney cancer. The sample in question was CD4+ or CD8+ T cells sorted from blood, obtained in a trial of the OX40 agonist ivuxolimab. The J gene is TRBJ2-2, the V gene TRBV19; 8 bases fit TRBD2. The CDR3 region is CASSLSGGFTGELFF. The DNA for the CDR3 is TGTGCCAGTAGTTTAAGCGGGGGTTTCACCGGGGAGCTGTTTTTT.